These T cell receptor beta chains were read from a single sample in a study of radiation and T cells in renal cell carcinoma. Generated by immunoSEQ multiplex PCR, the TCRdb table keeps only in-frame clones and is missing some. The profile shows some 120,000 clones, about four fifths of them singletons. Sequenced material: blood, taken from a patient whose treatment included radiotherapy and nephrectomy. These TCRs come from a woman between 55 and 75 years old with renal cell carcinoma. Each CDR3 is given with its conserved first and last residue. Fields, in order: D gene, J gene, V gene, clone size, CDR3 protein, CDR3 DNA. D genes are given only for firm matches. For some rows the clone size is stated as once, few or many, or as a class when expanded; others skip it.

D: .
J: TRBJ2-7
V: TRBV7-9
size: .
CDR3: CASSYGRGEQYF
DNA: TGTGCCAGCAGCTATGGTCGGGGCGAGCAGTACTTC

D: TRBD1
J: TRBJ2-7
V: TRBV28
size: .
CDR3: CASTPGTGPYEQYF
DNA: TGTGCCAGCACCCCCGGGACAGGGCCCTACGAGCAGTACTTC

D: .
J: TRBJ2-7
V: TRBV5-5
size: .
CDR3: CASSFGTGQRPSNSYEQYF
DNA: TGTGCCAGCAGCTTTGGGACGGGACAAAGACCATCAAACTCCTACGAGCAGTACTTC

D: .
J: TRBJ2-3
V: TRBV5-6
size: .
CDR3: CASSLGEGRPELTDTQYF
DNA: TGTGCCAGCAGCTTAGGAGAGGGCCGACCGGAGCTCACAGATACGCAGTATTTT

D: .
J: TRBJ1-5
V: TRBV6-1
size: .
CDR3: CASTVGGYQPQHF
DNA: TGTGCCAGCACCGTCGGCGGTTATCAGCCCCAGCATTTT

D: .
J: TRBJ2-1
V: TRBV5-1
size: .
CDR3: CASSFRAGGGSRDEQFF
DNA: TGCGCCAGCAGCTTTCGTGCAGGAGGGGGAAGTAGGGATGAGCAGTTCTTC

D: .
J: TRBJ2-7
V: TRBV5-4
size: once
CDR3: CASRAILGEQYF
DNA: TGTGCCAGCAGAGCCATCCTCGGCGAGCAGTACTTC

D: TRBD1
J: TRBJ1-1
V: TRBV9
size: .
CDR3: CASSALLTGRLAEAFF
DNA: TGTGCCAGCAGCGCCCTACTGACAGGGAGGCTCGCTGAAGCTTTCTTT

D: TRBD1
J: TRBJ1-5
V: TRBV18
size: .
CDR3: CASSPDRNQPQHF
DNA: TGTGCCAGCTCACCGGACAGGAATCAGCCCCAGCATTTT

D: .
J: TRBJ1-2
V: TRBV7-9
size: .
CDR3: CASSTPTGLRGYTF
DNA: TGTGCCAGCAGTACACCGACAGGTTTAAGGGGCTACACCTTC